This T cell receptor beta chain stems from a study of cytomegalovirus exposure and HLA in healthy donors. In the study overall: The 120 or so validation repertoires were reported in a later analysis to have been generated on the same platform as the approximately 700 first-cohort repertoires.

The repertoire was sequenced with immunoSEQ multiplex PCR; TCRdb's copy has only in-frame clones and lacks some. The sample has about 73,000 clones, 85% to 95% seen once. A note on this clone: Its matching antigen is unknown.

The CDR3 is made up of 15 amino acids. V gave up 4 bases and J gave up 0 bases, with 12 bases separating them. The germline V gene has CDR1 KGHSH and CDR2 LQKENI. Study-level points and caveats: Rare TCR sequences dominated, though some public TCRs recurred in many donors.

The gene calls are TRBV18 and TRBJ1-1; D might be TRBD1 (5 bases). Sequenced material: PBMCs. This sequence was found in a man between 18 and 29 years old in good health and CMV-seronegative. CDR3: CASSLREGMNTEAFF. CDR3 DNA: TGTGCCAGCTCACTTCGGGAGGGGATGAACACTGAAGCTTTCTTT.